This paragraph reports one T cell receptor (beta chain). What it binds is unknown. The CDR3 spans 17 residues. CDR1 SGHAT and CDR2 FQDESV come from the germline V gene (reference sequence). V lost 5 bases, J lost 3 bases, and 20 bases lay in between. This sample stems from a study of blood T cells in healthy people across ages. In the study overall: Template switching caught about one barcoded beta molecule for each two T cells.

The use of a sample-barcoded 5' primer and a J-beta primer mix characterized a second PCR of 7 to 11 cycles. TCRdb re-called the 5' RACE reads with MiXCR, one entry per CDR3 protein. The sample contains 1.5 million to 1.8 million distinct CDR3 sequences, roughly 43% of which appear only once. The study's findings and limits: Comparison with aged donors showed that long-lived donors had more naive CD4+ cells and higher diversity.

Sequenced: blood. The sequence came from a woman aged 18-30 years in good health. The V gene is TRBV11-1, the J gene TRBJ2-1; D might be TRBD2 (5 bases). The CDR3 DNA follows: TGTGCCAGCAGCAGCCTCGGGCGGGTTCGCTTCTACAATGAGCAGTTCTTC. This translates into CASSSLGRVRFYNEQFF.